This TCR beta chain came from a study of blood T cells in healthy people across ages. Study-wide results and caveats: Fewer expanded clones and more diversity marked long-lived versus aged donors. Investigators viewed diversity estimates from one million T cells as underestimates, the study reported. Age showed a roughly linear inverse relationship with TCR beta diversity per million T cells.

Of note for this clonotype: The target antigen is unknown.

Primers used in a second PCR of roughly 6 to 11 cycles were a sample-barcoded 5' primer and a J-beta primer mix. One entry per CDR3 protein results from TCRdb running MiXCR on the 5' RACE reads. The sample shows roughly 1.6 million distinct CDR3 sequences, 34% of them seen only once. This CDR3 is 15 amino acids long. V dropped 3 bases and J dropped 0 bases, with 11 bases sitting between them. Germline V lookup: CDR1 LGHNA, CDR2 YNFKEQ. In terms of origin and age, donors were healthy Caucasian individuals from Russia aged about 6 to 90. This TCR was recovered from a woman in her 30s in good health. Sequencing used blood. The rearrangement links TRBV4-2 to TRBJ1-1, with D possibly TRBD1 on 6 matching bases. The CDR3: CASSQDSFMNTEAFF. Written as DNA, the CDR3 is TGTGCCAGCAGCCAGGACAGCTTTATGAACACTGAAGCTTTCTTT.